The clone carrying this TCR beta chain was seen a single time. This entry comes from a study of blood T cell repertoires in COVID-19. Study in general: Samples came from the United States, Italy and Spain, spanning acute and convalescent COVID-19. PBMCs, B-cell-depleted T cells, or T cells were the source of the cDNA or gDNA that made up the material.

The CDR3 has 16 amino acids. V gave up 1 base and J gave up 2 bases, with 11 bases separating them. Germline lookup yields CDR1 SEHNR and CDR2 FQNEAQ (reference sequence). Generated by immunoSEQ multiplex PCR, the TCRdb table keeps only in-frame clones and is missing some. The sample shows 45,000 to 55,000 clones, around 90% of them seen only once. The specimen was peripheral blood. The clonotype originates from a human donor in a cohort sampled during active COVID-19. V usage is TRBV7-9 and J usage is TRBJ2-2; tentative D call: TRBD1 (5 bases). CDR3 nucleotides: TGTGCCAGCAGCTTAGGAATCCAGGGTAACACCGGGGAGCTGTTTTTT. Translating gives CASSLGIQGNTGELFF. Variable domain in full (rest from reference TRBV7-9 and TRBJ2-2): DTGVSQNPRHKITKRGQNVTFRCDPISEHNRLYWYRQTLGQGPEFLTYFQNEAQLEKSRLLSDRFSAERPKGSFSTLEIQRTEQGDSAMYLCASSLGIQGNTGELFFGEGSRLTVL.